This T cell receptor beta chain was documented in a study of shared clonotypes between healthy human individuals. Sequencing used immunoSEQ multiplex PCR; TCRdb keeps in-frame clones, though not all of them. The sample lists 490,000 or so clones, around 80% occurring once. CDR3 length equals 12 residues. The ends were cut back, 3 bases at V and 7 bases at J, with 9 bases in the middle. Germline lookup yields CDR1 SGHTA and CDR2 FQGNSA. The sequenced material came from PBMCs. The chain employs TRBV7-2 and TRBJ2-5; no clear D gene. This receptor was obtained from a woman aged 40 to 55 in good health. Some clones in this sample may be carry-over from other donors' samples. The CDR3 region is CASSFTTGTQYF. The CDR3 DNA reads TGTGCCAGCAGCTTCACCACTGGGACCCAGTACTTC.